This T cell receptor (beta chain) was recovered during a study of blood T cell repertoires in COVID-19 (TCRdb year 2020). About the full investigation: Collaborator samples came from the United States, Italy and Spain and covered acute and convalescent phases of COVID-19. The prospective study material was composed of cDNA or gDNA derived from T cells, B-cell-depleted T cells, or PBMCs. Deeply sampled blood TCRbeta repertoires from subjects exposed to, actively infected with, or recovered from COVID-19 were included in the dataset. The repertoires were released in a freely available public database intended as a resource for research on the immune response to SARS-CoV-2. The samples were drawn from two sources: the first 160 participants of the ongoing ImmuneRACE study, and some 1,300 subjects contributed by 6 global collaborators. A de-identified subject ID, COVID-19 status, age in years and sex were almost always included in the sample metadata. Where HLA class I and class II types were available, the types were taken from metadata supplied by the sample provider, not from assay-based typing. Paper-wide results and their limitations: The quantity of clinical and demographic metadata differed by source and by participant and was supplied without curation.

The V end loses 1 base and the J end loses 7 bases, and a stretch of 11 bases separates them. Inclusive of the bounding cysteine and phenylalanine, the CDR3 is 15 residues long. Only CDR3 DNA is held: 45 bases, read in frame from base 1. CDR1 LGHNA and CDR2 YNFKEQ were looked up in the germline V gene. In Seattle, one collaborating source enrolled patients while the infection was active and tracked those patients longitudinally over the course of disease. Whole blood was collected in K2EDTA tubes by collaborating institutions according to the institutions' own protocols. Collaborator samples were shipped for TCRbeta analysis as frozen whole blood, isolated PBMCs, or DNA extracted from either sample type. This clone was picked up one time. This clone's antigen is unknown. Base qualities are not provided; no much larger clone lies one nucleotide away. TCRbeta CDR3 regions were amplified from genomic DNA by means of the immunoSEQ Assay, a bias-controlled multiplex PCR. The original methods were these. The number of nucleated cells in each sample was estimated from the amplification of reference gene primers within the assay. Sequence reads were collapsed and filtered to measure the absolute abundance of every unique TCRbeta CDR3 rearrangement. For each sample, productive Simpson clonality was calculated as the square root of Simpson's diversity index across productive rearrangements. What TCRdb holds here is the immuneACCESS table cut down to in-frame rearrangements. Part of the clones is not present; checked against another copy, under half of the missing clones reflect an unresolved V gene, and the others are unexplained. The D gene and trimming were derived from the DNA, and the V and J assignments and clone size from that table. This sample holds about 300,000 clones; 80% to 95% were observed only once. The ten largest clonotypes hold about 7% of the sample.

This chain joins TRBV4-2 to TRBJ1-6; a tentative D match to TRBD1 spans 6 bases. The sequence was obtained from a woman aged 25-40 years with COVID-19, enrolled during active disease. The material sequenced was peripheral blood. The base sequence is TGTGCCAGCAGCCAAGCCTCAGGGGACAATTCACCCCTCCACTTT. The encoded protein is CASSQASGDNSPLHF.